The T cell receptor beta chain under discussion was sequenced for a study of blood T cell repertoires in COVID-19. Study-level information: The United States, Italy and Spain were the sources of the acute and convalescent COVID-19 samples.

Germline V gene sequence: CDR1 LGHNA, CDR2 YSLEER. V lost 0 bases to trimming and J lost 6 bases, with 14 bases between them. This CDR3 spans 15 amino acids. Original handling: Reference gene primer amplification gave nucleated cell count estimates. TCRdb's table, derived via immunoSEQ multiplex PCR, lists solely in-frame clones and lacks some. V and J calls and clone size are given by that table; D and trimming were obtained from the DNA. The data hold 95,000 to 150,000 clones, with 82% observed a single time. The TCR comes from a woman aged 70-85 years with acute or convalescent COVID-19. The sequenced sample was peripheral blood. This rearrangement joins TRBV4-3 to TRBJ1-1; unclear D gene. In DNA, the CDR3 is TGCGCCAGCAGCCAAGATACCAGGCCGGATTCTGAAGCTTTCTTT. Protein sequence: CASSQDTRPDSEAFF.